Below, one T cell receptor beta chain is given with its context. Its specific antigen is unknown. Per-nucleotide qualities are absent, and no much larger clonotype sits a single base away. The CDR1 and CDR2 encoded by the germline V gene are MNHEY and SVGAGI. V loses 5 bases of germline sequence and J loses 4 bases, and the interval between the two ends is 12 bases. The CDR3, cysteine through phenylalanine, is 14 amino acids long. The kept DNA is CDR3 alone, 42 bases in frame from the first base. The immunoSEQ hsTCRB assay version 4, run in survey mode, was used to sequence TCRbeta repertoires from genomic DNA. Genomic DNA was diluted to approximately 10 ng/uL, and up to 1 ug per sample was used for TCRbeta sequencing. In the source study's methods: TCRbeta data were analyzed in ImmunoSeq Analyzer 3.0, with diversity computed on productive nucleotide rearrangements. Using the Immunarch R package, lower-bound TCR diversity was estimated with the improved Chao index and clonality was estimated with the Gini coefficient. When different nucleotide rearrangements encoded the same CDR3beta amino acid sequence, each rearrangement was treated as a distinct clonotype. TCRbeta sequences significantly enriched in antigen-responding cells relative to anti-CD3/anti-CD28-activated cells were identified by differential abundance analysis. GLIPH2 grouped TCRs by predicted peptide-MHC specificity, both within each participant and across combined participant data sets. TCRdb re-hosts the immuneACCESS table, in-frame sequences only. Its copies lack some clones; in the studies checked, an unresolved V gene accounts for under half of them, and the cause for the rest is not known. That table supplies the V and J calls and clone size; D and trimming were determined from the DNA. The sample contains 35,000 to 45,000 clones, 80% to 90% of them found a single time. About 1.3% of the sample is in the top ten clones.

The treatment or condition label here, explained by the study, means: suppressive antiretroviral therapy. Cells were stimulated with anti-CD3/anti-CD28 magnetic beads as a nonspecific positive control representing the CD4+ T cell repertoire. Responding CD4+ T cells were sorted by upregulation of both CD40 ligand and CD69. Participants were HIV-1-infected adults who started suppressive ART during chronic infection. For at least 4 years, the participants' plasma HIV-1 RNA had been undetectable, below 50 copies/mL. To be included, a participant needed positive CMV serology and a CD4+ T cell count above 400 cells/uL. Before stimulation, PBMCs were isolated using density centrifugation and then depleted of CD8+ T cells. CD8-depleted PBMCs were stimulated for about 18 hours with anti-CD28/CD49d costimulation, CD40-blocking antibody and enfuvirtide to prevent new infections. Cell sorting was performed on a Beckman Coulter MoFlo Legacy or XDP sorter, and dead cells were excluded with propidium iodide. For samples with more than one million cells, genomic DNA was extracted with the QIAamp DNA Mini Kit, and for all other samples the Quick-DNA Microprep Kit was used.

This specimen belongs to a study of persistence of HIV-infected CD4 T cells (dated by TCRdb to 2018 to 2021). Notes on the research overall: Participants had been on suppressive ART for a median of roughly 8 years. Peripheral blood samples of up to about 200 mL were obtained at multiple time points, with the exception of two participants, for whom leukapheresis was performed at a single time point. The clonality of all cells in each sorted population was assessed by TCRbeta sequencing, whereas the clonality of infected cells was assessed by proviral sequencing. Cross-participant TCR cluster analysis included roughly 8 participants for CMV and about 7 participants for Gag. CMV- and HIV-1 Gag-responding CD4+ T cells were isolated from ART-treated individuals so that antigen-driven clonal expansion of HIV-1-infected cells could be examined. Anti-CD3/anti-CD28 stimulation activated a higher proportion of cells, with a lower memory fraction, than antigen stimulation.

The research as a whole found: Enrichment of degenerate expanded CDR3beta sequences was found in antigen-responding cells, suggesting convergent selection of CD4+ responses to CMV and Gag. Bulk TCR analyses could not be restricted to the rare CMV-responding cells that actually carried HIV-1 proviruses. Within the same sorted populations, TCR oligoclonality correlated with proviral oligoclonality. Significantly lower TCRbeta richness was observed in CMV- and Gag-responding cells than in anti-CD3/anti-CD28-responding cells, and higher oligoclonality was observed in CMV-responding cells than in CD3/CD28-stimulated and Gag-responding cells. Only a small number of individuals took part in the study, and only a limited range of antigens was tested.

The sequenced sample was CD4+ T cells sorted from PBMCs after 18-hour stimulation, obtained from a patient who received antiretroviral therapy. What the cell subset or site label conveys for this sample: CD40L+CD69+ CD4 T cells responding to anti-CD3/anti-CD28 beads, representing the overall repertoire. This TCR was sampled from an adult man with HIV who was CMV-seropositive. This sequence uses TRBV6-5 and TRBJ2-4, with the D gene possibly TRBD1 or TRBD2, each one fitting 5 bases. CDR3 protein: CASSPRDGKNIQYF. The base sequence is TGTGCCAGCAGTCCCCGGGACGGAAAAAACATTCAGTACTTC.